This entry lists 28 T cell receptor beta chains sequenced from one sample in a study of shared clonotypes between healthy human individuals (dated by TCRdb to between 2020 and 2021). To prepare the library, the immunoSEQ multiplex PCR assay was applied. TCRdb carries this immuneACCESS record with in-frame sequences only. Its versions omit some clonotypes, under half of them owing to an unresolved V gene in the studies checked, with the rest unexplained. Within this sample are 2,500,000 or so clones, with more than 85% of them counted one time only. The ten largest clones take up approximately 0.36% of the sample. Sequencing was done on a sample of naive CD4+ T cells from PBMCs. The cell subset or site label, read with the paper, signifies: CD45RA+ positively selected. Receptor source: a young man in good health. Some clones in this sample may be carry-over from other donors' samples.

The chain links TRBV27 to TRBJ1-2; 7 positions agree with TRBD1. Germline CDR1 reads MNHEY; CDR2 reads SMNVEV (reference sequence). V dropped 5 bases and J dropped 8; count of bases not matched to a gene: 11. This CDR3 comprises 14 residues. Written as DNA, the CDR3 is TGTGCCAGCAGTGCTCCAGGGGGACGAGGAGGCTACACCTTC. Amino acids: CASSAPGGRGGYTF.

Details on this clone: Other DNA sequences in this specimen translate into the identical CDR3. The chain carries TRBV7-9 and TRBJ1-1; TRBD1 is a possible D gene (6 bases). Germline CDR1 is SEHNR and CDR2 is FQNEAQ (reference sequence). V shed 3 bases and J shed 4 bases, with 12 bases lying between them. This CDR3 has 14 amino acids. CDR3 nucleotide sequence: TGTGCCAGCAGCTTTGGGGGGGCGGTCACTGAAGCTTTCTTT. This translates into CASSFGGAVTEAFF.

For the CDR3, the DNA is TGTGCCACCAGGGGTTACGAGCAGTACTTC. Translation gives CATRGYEQYF. This rearrangement joins TRBV28 to TRBJ2-7; D might be TRBD1 (6 bases). V lost 10 bases and J 4 bases, leaving 8 bases between the germline ends. This CDR3 has 10 amino acids. The germline CDR1 and CDR2 sequences are MDHEN and SYDVKM.

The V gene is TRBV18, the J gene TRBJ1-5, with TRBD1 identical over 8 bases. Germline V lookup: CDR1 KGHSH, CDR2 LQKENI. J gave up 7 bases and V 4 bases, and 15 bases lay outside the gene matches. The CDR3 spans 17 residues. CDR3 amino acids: CASSLQKSGTGTQPQHF. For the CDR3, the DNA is TGTGCCAGCTCACTACAAAAGAGCGGGACAGGAACACAGCCCCAGCATTTT.

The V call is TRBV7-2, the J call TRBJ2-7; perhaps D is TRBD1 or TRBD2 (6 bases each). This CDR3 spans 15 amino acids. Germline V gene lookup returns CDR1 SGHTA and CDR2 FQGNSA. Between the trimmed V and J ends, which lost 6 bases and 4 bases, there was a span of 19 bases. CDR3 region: CASSPTWGAIYEQYF. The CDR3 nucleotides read TGTGCCAGCAGTCCGACGTGGGGGGCCATTTACGAGCAGTACTTC. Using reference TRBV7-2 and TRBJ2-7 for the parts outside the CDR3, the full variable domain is GAGVSQSPSNKVTEKGKDVELRCDPISGHTALYWYRQSLGQGLEFLIYFQGNSAPDKSGLPSDRFSAERTGGSVSTLTIQRTQQEDSAVYLCASSPTWGAIYEQYFGPGTRLTVT.

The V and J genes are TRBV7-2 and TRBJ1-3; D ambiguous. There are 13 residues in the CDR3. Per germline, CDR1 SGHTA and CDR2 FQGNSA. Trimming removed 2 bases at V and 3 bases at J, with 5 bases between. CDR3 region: CASSLSHGNTIYF. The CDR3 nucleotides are TGTGCCAGCAGCTTATCCCATGGAAACACCATATATTTT.

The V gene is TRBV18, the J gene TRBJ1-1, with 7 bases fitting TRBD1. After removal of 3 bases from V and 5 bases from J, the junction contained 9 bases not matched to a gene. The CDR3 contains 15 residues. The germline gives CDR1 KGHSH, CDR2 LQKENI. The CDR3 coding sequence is TGTGCCAGCTCACCGCCCGACAGGGATAGGACTGAAGCTTTCTTT. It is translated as CASSPPDRDRTEAFF. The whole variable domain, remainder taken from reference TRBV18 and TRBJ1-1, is NAGVMQNPRHLVRRRGQEARLRCSPMKGHSHVYWYRQLPEEGLKFMVYLQKENIIDESGMPKERFSAEFPKEGPSILRIQQVVRGDSAAYFCASSPPDRDRTEAFFGQGTRLTVV.

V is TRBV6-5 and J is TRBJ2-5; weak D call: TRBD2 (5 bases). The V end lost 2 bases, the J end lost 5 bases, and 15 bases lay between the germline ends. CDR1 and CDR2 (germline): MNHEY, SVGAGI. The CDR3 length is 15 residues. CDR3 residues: CASSYGAARKETQYF. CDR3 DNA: TGTGCCAGCAGTTACGGAGCGGCCCGTAAGGAGACCCAGTACTTC.

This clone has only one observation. This chain's CDR3 is CAWSVQADQPQHF. CDR3 nucleotides: TGTGCCTGGAGTGTTCAGGCTGATCAGCCCCAGCATTTT. The chain carries TRBV30 and TRBJ1-5, with D uncertain. This CDR3 spans 13 amino acids. Germline V gene sequence: CDR1 GTSNPN, CDR2 SVGIG (reference sequence). The V and J ends lost 0 bases and 5 bases respectively, with 8 bases between them.

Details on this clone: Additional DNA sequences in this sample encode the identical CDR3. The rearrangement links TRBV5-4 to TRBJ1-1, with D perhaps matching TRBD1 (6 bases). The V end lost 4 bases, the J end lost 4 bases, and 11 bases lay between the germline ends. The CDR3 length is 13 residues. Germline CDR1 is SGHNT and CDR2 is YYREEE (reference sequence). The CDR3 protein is CASSLQGGTEAFF. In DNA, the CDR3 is TGTGCCAGCAGCCTACAGGGTGGCACTGAAGCTTTCTTT.

CDR3: CASSPLTGTSGRKGETQYF. The CDR3 nucleotides read TGTGCCAGCTCACCCTTGACGGGGACTAGCGGGAGGAAGGGCGAGACCCAGTACTTC. The rearrangement uses TRBV18 and TRBJ2-5, with TRBD2 matching 15 bases. Germline trimming cut 3 bases from V and 5 bases from J; bases unmatched to any gene: 13. The CDR3 runs 19 residues. The V gene's germline CDR1 is KGHSH and CDR2 LQKENI. Looking up the rest from reference TRBV18 and TRBJ2-5 gives the full variable domain: NAGVMQNPRHLVRRRGQEARLRCSPMKGHSHVYWYRQLPEEGLKFMVYLQKENIIDESGMPKERFSAEFPKEGPSILRIQQVVRGDSAAYFCASSPLTGTSGRKGETQYFGPGTRLLVL.

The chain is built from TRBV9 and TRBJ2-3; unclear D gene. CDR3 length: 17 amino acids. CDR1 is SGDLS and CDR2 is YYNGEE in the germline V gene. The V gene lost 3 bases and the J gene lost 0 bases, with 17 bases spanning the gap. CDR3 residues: CASSAMDLRASTDTQYF. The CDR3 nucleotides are TGTGCCAGCAGCGCCATGGACCTTAGAGCTAGCACAGATACGCAGTATTTT.

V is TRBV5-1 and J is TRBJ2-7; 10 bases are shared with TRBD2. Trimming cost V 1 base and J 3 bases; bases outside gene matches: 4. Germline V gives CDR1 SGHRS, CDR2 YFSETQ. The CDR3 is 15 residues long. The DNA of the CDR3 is TGCGCCAGCAGCTTGCTGGCTAGCGGGAGCTACGAGCAGTACTTC. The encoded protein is CASSLLASGSYEQYF.

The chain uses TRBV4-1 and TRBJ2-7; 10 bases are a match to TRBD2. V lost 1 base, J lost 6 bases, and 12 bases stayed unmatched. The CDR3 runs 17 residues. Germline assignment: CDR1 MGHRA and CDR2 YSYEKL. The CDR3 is CASSQGDGLAGDGEQYF. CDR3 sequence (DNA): TGCGCCAGCAGCCAAGGAGACGGTCTAGCGGGAGACGGCGAGCAGTACTTC.

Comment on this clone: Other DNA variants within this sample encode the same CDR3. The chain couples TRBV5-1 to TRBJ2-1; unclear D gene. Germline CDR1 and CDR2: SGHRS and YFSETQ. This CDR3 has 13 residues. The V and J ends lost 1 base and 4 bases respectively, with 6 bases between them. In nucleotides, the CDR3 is TGCGCCAGCAGCTTGCCACCGTACAATGAGCAGTTCTTC. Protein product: CASSLPPYNEQFF. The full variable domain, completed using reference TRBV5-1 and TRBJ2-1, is KAGVTQTPRYLIKTRGQQVTLSCSPISGHRSVSWYQQTPGQGLQFLFEYFSETQRNKGNFPGRFSGRQFSNSRSEMNVSTLELGDSALYLCASSLPPYNEQFFGPGTRLTVL.

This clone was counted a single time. The CDR3 region is CASSPREVAESYEQYF. CDR3 sequence (DNA): TGCGCCAGCAGCCCCCGTGAGGTAGCGGAGTCCTACGAGCAGTACTTC. The chain links TRBV5-1 to TRBJ2-7; possible D gene TRBD2, 6 bases. CDR1 is SGHRS, CDR2 YFSETQ, per germline. Trimming took 4 bases from V and 1 from J, leaving 18 bases between them. The CDR3 has 16 residues.

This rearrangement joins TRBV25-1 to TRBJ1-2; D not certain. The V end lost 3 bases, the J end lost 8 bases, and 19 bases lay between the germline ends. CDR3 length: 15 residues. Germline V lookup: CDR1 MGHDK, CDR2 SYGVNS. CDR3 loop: CASSDPRTPTAGYTF. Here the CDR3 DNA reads TGTGCCAGCAGTGACCCTAGGACCCCTACTGCGGGCTACACCTTC.

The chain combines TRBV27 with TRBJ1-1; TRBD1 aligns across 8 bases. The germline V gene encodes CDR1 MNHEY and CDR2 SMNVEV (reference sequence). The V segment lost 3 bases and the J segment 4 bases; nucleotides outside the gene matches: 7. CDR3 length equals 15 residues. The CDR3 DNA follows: TGTGCCAGCAGTTTCTCCCGTACAGGGGGCACTGAAGCTTTCTTT. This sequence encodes CASSFSRTGGTEAFF.

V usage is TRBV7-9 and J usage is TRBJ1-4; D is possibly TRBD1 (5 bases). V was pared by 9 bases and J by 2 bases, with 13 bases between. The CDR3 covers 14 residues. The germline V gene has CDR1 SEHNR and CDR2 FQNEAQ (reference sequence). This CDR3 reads CASSLSGTNEKLFF. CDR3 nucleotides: TGTGCCAGTAGCCTATCAGGGACTAATGAAAAACTGTTTTTT.

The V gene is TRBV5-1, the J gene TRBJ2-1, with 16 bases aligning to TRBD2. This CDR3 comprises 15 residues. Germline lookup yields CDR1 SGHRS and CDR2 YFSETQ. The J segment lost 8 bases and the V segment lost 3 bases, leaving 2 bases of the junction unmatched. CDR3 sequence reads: CASSWGLAGGDEQFF. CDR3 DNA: TGCGCCAGCAGCTGGGGACTAGCGGGAGGGGATGAGCAGTTCTTC.

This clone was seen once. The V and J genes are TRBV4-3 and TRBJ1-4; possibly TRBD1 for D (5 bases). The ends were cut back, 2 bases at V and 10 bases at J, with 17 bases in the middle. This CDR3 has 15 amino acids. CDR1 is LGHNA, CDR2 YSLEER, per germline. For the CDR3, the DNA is TGCGCCAGCAGCCAACTCGGGGCAGGGAGAGGAAAACTGTTTTTT. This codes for CASSQLGAGRGKLFF.

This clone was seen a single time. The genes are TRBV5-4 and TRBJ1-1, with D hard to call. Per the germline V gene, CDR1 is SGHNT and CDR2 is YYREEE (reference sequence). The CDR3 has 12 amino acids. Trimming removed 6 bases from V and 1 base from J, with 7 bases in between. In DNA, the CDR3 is TGTGCCAGCACCCAACCGAACACTGAAGCTTTCTTT. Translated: CASTQPNTEAFF.

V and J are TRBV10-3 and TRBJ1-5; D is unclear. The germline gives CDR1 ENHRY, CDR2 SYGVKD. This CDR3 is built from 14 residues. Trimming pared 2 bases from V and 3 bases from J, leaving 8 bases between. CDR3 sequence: CAISEGQSNQPQHF. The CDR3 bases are TGTGCCATCAGTGAGGGGCAGTCCAATCAGCCCCAGCATTTT.

This CDR3 is CASSLLVERGANEQFF. The CDR3 DNA sequence: TGCGCCAGCAGCTTGCTGGTAGAACGGGGGGCCAATGAGCAGTTCTTC. The genes are TRBV5-1 and TRBJ2-1, with D possibly TRBD2 on 7 matching bases. This CDR3 contains 16 residues. The germline CDR1 and CDR2 sequences are SGHRS and YFSETQ. V was pared by 1 base and J by 6 bases, with 17 bases between.

DNA of the CDR3: TGTGCCAGCAGTTTGCTTGACAGGGGCGGCCCCCAGCATTTT. As protein: CASSLLDRGGPQHF. The V call is TRBV28, the J call TRBJ1-5; 8 bases align to TRBD1. The CDR3 consists of 14 residues. V lost 3 bases to trimming and J lost 10 bases; unmatched junction nucleotides: 8. The germline gives CDR1 MDHEN, CDR2 SYDVKM.

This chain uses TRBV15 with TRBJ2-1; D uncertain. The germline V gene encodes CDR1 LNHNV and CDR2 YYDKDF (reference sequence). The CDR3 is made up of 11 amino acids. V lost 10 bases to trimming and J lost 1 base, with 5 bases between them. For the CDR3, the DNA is TGTGCCATTCGGTCCTACAATGAGCAGTTCTTC. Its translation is CAIRSYNEQFF.

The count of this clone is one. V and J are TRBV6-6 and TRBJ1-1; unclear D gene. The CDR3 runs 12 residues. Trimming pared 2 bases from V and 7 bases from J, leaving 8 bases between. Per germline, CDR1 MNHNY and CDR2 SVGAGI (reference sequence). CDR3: CASSYVSNEAFF. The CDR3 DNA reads TGTGCCAGCAGTTACGTTTCAAATGAAGCTTTCTTT.

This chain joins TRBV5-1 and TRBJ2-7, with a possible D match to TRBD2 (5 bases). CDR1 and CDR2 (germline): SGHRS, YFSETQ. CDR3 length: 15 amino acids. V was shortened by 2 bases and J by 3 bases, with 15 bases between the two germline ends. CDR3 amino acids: CASSLGAYGGYEQYF. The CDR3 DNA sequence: TGCGCCAGCAGCTTAGGAGCTTATGGAGGCTACGAGCAGTACTTC.